This TCR beta chain emerged from a study of cytomegalovirus exposure and HLA in healthy donors. Notes on the study in general: Most TCRs appeared rarely, but some public TCRs recurred in many donors.

As for this clone: Its matching antigen is unknown.

Produced via immunoSEQ multiplex PCR; TCRdb's table is partial and in-frame only. The sample has about 110,000 clones, roughly nine tenths seen once. The donors were part of the validation cohort, which consisted of over a hundred subjects and was separate from the first cohort of under 850 subjects. Germline loops: CDR1 SGHAT, CDR2 FQNNGV. The CDR3 contains 18 residues. Trimming removed 1 base from V and 5 bases from J; junction bases left unmatched: 14. The specimen was PBMCs. This receptor was identified in a woman aged 18-30 years in good health and CMV-seronegative. The V call is TRBV11-2, the J call TRBJ2-1, with TRBD2 matching over 7 bases. CDR3 bases: TGTGCCAGCAGCTTAGGCGGGGGAGGGGTAAGGGAACACAATGAGCAGTTCTTC. Protein: CASSLGGGGVREHNEQFF.